The present entry profiles one T cell receptor (beta chain) with its context. Approximately 100 million PBMCs per unsorted sample were used for genomic DNA. Looked up from germline, CDR1 is SNHLY and CDR2 is FYNNEI. The CDR3 sequence is 19 residues long. J lost 2 bases, V lost 3 bases, and 16 bases had no gene match. Per the original methods: Filtering differed for immunoSEQ, which gave only junction sequences without quality scores. Produced via immunoSEQ multiplex PCR; TCRdb's table is partial and in-frame only. V and J calls and clone size are given by that table; D and trimming were obtained from the DNA. The table lists about 480,000 clones, roughly 85% of them singletons. This sample stems from a study of shared clonotypes between healthy human individuals. As for the study in general: A couple of female and a few male donors aged 18 to 49 were enrolled.

The TCR was taken from a woman in her thirties or forties in good health. Some clones in this sample may be carry-over from other donors' samples. Material: PBMCs. This chain connects TRBV2 to TRBJ1-1; 9 bases agree with TRBD1. CDR3 loop: CASSESRLKGQGSNTEAFF. The CDR3 DNA follows: TGTGCCAGCAGTGAGTCCCGGCTAAAGGGACAGGGTTCAAACACTGAAGCTTTCTTT.